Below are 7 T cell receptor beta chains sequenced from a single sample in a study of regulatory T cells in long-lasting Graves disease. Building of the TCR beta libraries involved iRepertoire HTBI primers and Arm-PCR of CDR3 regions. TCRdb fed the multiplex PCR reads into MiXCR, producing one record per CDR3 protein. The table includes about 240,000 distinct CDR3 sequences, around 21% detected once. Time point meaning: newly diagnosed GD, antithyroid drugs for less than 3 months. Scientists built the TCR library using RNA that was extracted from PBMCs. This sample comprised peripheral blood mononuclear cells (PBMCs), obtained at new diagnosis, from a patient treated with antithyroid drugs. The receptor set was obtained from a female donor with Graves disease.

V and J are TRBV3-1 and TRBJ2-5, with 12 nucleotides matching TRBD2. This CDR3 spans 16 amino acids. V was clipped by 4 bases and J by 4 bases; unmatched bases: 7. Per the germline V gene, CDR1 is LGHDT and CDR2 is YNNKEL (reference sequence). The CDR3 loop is CASSLQTSGRGETQYF. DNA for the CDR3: TGTGCCAGCAGCCTCCAGACTAGCGGGAGAGGAGAGACCCAGTACTTC.

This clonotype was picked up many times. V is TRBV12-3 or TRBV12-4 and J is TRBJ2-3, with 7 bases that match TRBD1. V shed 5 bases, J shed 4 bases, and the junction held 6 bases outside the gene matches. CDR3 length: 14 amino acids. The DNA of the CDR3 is TGTGCCAGCAGTGCGGACAGGCCTTCAGATACGCAGTATTTT. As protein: CASSADRPSDTQYF.

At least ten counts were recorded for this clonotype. As DNA, the CDR3 is TGCAGCGGGGGGGGTAGGGGCGAGCAGTACTTC. Encoded protein: CSGGGRGEQYF. This rearrangement joins TRBV29-1 to TRBJ2-7; 7 nucleotides match TRBD2. With 7 bases clipped from V and 6 bases from J, the junction kept 6 bases outside the gene matches. From germline, CDR1 is SQVTM and CDR2 ANQGSEA. The CDR3 covers 11 residues.

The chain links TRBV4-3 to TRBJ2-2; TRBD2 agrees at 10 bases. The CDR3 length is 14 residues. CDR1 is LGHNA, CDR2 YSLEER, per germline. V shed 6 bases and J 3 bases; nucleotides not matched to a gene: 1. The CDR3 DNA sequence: TGCGCCAGCAGACTAGCGGGGTACACCGGGGAGCTGTTTTTT. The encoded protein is CASRLAGYTGELFF.

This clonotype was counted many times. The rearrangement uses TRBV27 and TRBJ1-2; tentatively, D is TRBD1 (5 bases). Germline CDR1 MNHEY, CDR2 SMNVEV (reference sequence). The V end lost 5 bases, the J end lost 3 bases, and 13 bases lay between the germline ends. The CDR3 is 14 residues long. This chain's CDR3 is CASSPAGDHYGYTF. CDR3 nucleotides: TGTGCCAGCAGTCCCGCCGGGGACCACTATGGCTACACCTTC.

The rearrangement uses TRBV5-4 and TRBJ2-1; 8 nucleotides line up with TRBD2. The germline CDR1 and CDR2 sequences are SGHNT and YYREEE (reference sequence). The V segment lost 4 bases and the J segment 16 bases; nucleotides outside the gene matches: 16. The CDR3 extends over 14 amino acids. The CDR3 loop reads CASSPPAGGELRFF. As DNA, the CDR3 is TGTGCCAGCAGCCCGCCGGCCGGGGGGGAGCTAAGATTCTTC.

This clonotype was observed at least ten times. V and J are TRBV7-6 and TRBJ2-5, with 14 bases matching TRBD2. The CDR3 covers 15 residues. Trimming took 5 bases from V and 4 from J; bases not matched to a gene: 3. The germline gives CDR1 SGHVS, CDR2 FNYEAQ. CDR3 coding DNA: TGTGCCAGCAGCCAGGGACTAGCGGGAGCAGAGACCCAGTACTTC. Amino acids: CASSQGLAGAETQYF.